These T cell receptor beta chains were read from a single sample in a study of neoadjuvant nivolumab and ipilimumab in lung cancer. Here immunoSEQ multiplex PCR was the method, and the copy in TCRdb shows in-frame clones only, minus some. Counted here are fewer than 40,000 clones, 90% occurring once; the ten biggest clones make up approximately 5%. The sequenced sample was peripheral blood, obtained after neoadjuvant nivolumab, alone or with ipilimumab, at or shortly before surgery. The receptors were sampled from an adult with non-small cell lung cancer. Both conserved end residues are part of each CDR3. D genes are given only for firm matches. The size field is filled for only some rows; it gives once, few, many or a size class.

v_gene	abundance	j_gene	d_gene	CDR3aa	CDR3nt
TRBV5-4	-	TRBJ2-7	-	CASSLEDRGSYEQYF	TGTGCCAGCAGCTTGGAAGACCGGGGCTCCTACGAGCAGTACTTC
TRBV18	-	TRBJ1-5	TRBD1	CASSGDRDQPQHF	TGTGCCAGCTCGGGGGACAGGGATCAGCCCCAGCATTTT
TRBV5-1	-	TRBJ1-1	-	CASSFIQGRGYTEAFF	TGCGCCAGCAGCTTCATCCAGGGCAGGGGATACACTGAAGCTTTCTTT
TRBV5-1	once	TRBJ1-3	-	CASSLAGISSGNTIYF	TGCGCCAGCAGCTTGGCAGGGATAAGCTCTGGAAACACCATATATTTT
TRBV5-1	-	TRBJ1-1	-	CASSSPREGPEAFF	TGCGCCAGCAGCTCACCCAGGGAGGGACCTGAAGCTTTCTTT
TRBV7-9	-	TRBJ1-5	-	CASSLGGGNQPQHF	TGTGCCAGCAGCTTAGGAGGGGGCAATCAGCCCCAGCATTTT
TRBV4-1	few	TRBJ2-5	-	CASSQANMGFAETQYF	TGCGCCAGCAGCCAAGCGAACATGGGGTTTGCGGAGACCCAGTACTTC
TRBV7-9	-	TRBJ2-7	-	CASSDYYEQYF	TGTGCCAGCAGCGACTACTACGAGCAGTACTTC
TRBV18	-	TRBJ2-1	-	CASSPTMAVNNEQFF	TGTGCCAGCTCACCCACCATGGCAGTTAACAATGAGCAGTTCTTC
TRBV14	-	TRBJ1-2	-	CASSRGKSYGYTF	TGTGCCAGCAGCCGCGGGAAGTCCTATGGCTACACCTTC
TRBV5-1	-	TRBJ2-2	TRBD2	CASSSTSGENTGELFF	TGCGCCAGCAGCTCTACTAGCGGGGAGAACACCGGGGAGCTGTTTTTT
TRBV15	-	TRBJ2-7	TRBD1	CATSRDPGGPYEQYF	TGTGCCACCAGCAGAGATCCAGGGGGACCCTACGAGCAGTACTTC
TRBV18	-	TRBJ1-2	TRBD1	CASSSGQDYGYTF	TGTGCCAGCTCATCGGGACAGGATTATGGCTACACCTTC
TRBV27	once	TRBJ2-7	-	CATTEGARVEQYF	TGTGCCACCACGGAGGGGGCGCGTGTCGAGCAGTACTTC
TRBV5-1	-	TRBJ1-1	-	CASSLSKQGEAFF	TGCGCCAGCAGCTTGTCAAAACAGGGTGAAGCTTTCTTT
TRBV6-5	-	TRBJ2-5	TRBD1	CASSYSRTGGWETQYF	TGTGCCAGCAGTTACTCGAGGACAGGGGGCTGGGAGACCCAGTACTTC
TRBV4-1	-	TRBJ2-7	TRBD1	CASSPGLTTGLYEQYF	TGCGCCAGCAGCCCAGGACTTACGACAGGGCTATACGAGCAGTACTTC
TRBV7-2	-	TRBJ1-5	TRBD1	CASSSTGGNQPQHF	TGTGCCAGCAGCTCGACAGGGGGCAATCAGCCCCAGCATTTT
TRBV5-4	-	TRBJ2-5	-	CASSPKEGYQETQYF	TGTGCCAGCAGTCCGAAGGAAGGGTACCAAGAGACCCAGTACTTC
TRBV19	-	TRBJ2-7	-	CASSNGGAYEQYF	TGTGCCAGTAGTAATGGTGGGGCCTACGAGCAGTACTTC
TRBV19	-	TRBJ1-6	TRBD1	CASSIVGTVGSPLHF	TGTGCCAGTAGTATCGTGGGGACAGTCGGTTCACCCCTCCACTTT
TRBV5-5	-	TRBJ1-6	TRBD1	CASSFSGQGNSPLHF	TGTGCCAGCAGCTTCTCGGGACAGGGTAACTCACCCCTCCACTTT
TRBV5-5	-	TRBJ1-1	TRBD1	CASSTGQGAITEAFF	TGTGCCAGCAGCACCGGACAGGGGGCGATCACTGAAGCTTTCTTT
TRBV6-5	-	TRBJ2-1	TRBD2	CASRGLAETYNEQFF	TGTGCCAGCAGGGGACTAGCGGAAACCTACAATGAGCAGTTCTTC
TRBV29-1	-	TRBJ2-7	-	CSVGRTAPYEQYF	TGCAGCGTGGGACGGACGGCTCCCTACGAGCAGTACTTC
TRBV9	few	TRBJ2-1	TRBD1	CASSPDRVAGYNEQFF	TGTGCCAGCAGCCCAGACAGGGTGGCAGGCTACAATGAGCAGTTCTTC
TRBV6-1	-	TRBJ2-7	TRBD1	CASSEGTGGFEQYF	TGTGCCAGCAGTGAGGGGACAGGGGGCTTCGAGCAGTACTTC
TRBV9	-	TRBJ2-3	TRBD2	CASSVEAGGRADTQYF	TGTGCCAGCAGCGTAGAAGCGGGGGGGCGGGCAGATACGCAGTATTTT
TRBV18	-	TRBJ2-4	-	CASSMDVKNIQYF	TGTGCCAGCTCCATGGACGTCAAAAACATTCAGTACTTC
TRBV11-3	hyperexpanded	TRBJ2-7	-	CASSMTGSGQEQYF	TGTGCCAGCAGCATGACAGGTTCTGGGCAAGAGCAGTACTTC
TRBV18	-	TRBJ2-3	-	CASSPGVGTDTQYF	TGTGCCAGCTCACCGGGAGTGGGCACAGATACGCAGTATTTT
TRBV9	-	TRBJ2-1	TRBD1	CASSAALTGAGYNEQFF	TGTGCCAGCAGCGCCGCTCTGACAGGGGCTGGGTACAATGAGCAGTTCTTC
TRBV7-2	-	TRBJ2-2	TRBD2	CASSPRLAGGTGELFF	TGTGCCAGCAGCCCGAGACTAGCGGGGGGGACCGGGGAGCTGTTTTTT